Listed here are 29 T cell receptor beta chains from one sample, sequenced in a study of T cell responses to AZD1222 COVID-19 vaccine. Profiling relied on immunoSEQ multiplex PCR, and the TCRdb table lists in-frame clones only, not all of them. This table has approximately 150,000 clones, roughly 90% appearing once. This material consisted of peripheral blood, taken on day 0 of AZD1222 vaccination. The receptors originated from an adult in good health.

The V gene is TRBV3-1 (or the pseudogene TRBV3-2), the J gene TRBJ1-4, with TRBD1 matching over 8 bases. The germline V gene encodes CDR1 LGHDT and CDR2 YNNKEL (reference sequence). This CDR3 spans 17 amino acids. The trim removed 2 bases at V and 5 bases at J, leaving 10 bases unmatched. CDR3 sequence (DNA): TGTGCCAGCAGCCAAAGATTAGCTGGGACAGGAAATGAAAAACTGTTTTTT. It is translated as CASSQRLAGTGNEKLFF.

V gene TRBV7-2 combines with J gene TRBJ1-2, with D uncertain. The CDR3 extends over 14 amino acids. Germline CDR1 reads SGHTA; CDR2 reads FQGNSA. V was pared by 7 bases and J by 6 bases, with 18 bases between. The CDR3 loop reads CASTRAPLGDGYTF. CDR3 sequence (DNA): TGTGCCAGCACCAGAGCCCCGCTGGGAGATGGCTACACCTTC.

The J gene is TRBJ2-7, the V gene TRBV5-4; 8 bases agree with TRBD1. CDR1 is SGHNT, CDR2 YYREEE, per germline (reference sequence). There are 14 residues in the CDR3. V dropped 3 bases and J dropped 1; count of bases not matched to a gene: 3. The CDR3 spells CASSSGQGSYEQYF. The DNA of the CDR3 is TGTGCCAGCAGCTCCGGACAGGGTTCCTACGAGCAGTACTTC.

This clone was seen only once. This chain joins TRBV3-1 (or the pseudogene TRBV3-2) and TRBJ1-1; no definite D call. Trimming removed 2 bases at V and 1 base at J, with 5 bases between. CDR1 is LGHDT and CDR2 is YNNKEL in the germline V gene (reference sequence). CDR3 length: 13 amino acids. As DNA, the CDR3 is TGTGCCAGCAGCCAAAAGTCGAACACTGAAGCTTTCTTT. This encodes CASSQKSNTEAFF.

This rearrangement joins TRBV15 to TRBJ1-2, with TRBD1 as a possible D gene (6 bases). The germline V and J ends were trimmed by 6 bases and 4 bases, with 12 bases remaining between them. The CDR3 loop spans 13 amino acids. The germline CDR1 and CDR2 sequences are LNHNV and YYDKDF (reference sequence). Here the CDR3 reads CATRETGVYGYTF. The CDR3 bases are TGTGCCACCAGAGAGACAGGCGTCTATGGCTACACCTTC.

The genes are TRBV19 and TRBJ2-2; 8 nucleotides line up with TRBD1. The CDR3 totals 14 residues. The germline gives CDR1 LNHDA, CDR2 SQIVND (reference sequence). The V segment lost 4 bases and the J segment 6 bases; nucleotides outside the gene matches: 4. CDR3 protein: CASSRGQGAGELFF. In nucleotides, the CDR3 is TGTGCCAGTAGTAGAGGACAGGGCGCCGGGGAGCTGTTTTTT.

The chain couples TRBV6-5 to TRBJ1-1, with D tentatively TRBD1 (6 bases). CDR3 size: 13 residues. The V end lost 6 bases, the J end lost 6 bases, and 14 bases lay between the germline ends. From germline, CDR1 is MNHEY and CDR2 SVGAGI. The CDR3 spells CASSPRGDSEAFF. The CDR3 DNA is TGTGCCAGCAGCCCGAGGGGGGATTCTGAAGCTTTCTTT.

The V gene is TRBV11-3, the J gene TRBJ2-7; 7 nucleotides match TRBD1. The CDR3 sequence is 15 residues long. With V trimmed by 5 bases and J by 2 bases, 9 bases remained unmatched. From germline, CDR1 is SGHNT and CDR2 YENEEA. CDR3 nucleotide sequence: TGTGCCAGCAGCCGAGGGGGCACGAGGGCCTACGAGCAGTACTTC. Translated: CASSRGGTRAYEQYF.

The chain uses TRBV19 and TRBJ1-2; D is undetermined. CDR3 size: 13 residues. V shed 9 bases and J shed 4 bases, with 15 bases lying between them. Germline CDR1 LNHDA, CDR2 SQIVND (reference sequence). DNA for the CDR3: TGTGCCAGCCTGGTACCTGGAGGCTATGGCTACACCTTC. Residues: CASLVPGGYGYTF.

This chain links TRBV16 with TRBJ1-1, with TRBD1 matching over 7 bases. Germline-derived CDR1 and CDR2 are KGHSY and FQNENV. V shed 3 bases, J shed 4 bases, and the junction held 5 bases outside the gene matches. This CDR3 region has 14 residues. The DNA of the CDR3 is TGTGCCAGCAGCCAGACAGGGCGGCGCACTGAAGCTTTCTTT. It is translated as CASSQTGRRTEAFF.

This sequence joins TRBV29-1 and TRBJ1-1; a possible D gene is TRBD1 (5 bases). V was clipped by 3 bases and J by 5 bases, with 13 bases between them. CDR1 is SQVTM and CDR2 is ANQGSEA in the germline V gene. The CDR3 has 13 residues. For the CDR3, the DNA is TGCAGCGTTGAGGGGGAAGGGAGGACTGAAGCTTTCTTT. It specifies CSVEGEGRTEAFF.

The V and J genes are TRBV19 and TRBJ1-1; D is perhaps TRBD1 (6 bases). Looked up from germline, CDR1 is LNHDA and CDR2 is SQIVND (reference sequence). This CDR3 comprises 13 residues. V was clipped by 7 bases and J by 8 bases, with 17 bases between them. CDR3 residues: CASTLLRGREAFF. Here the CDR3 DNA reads TGTGCCAGTACCCTCCTACGGGGGCGGGAAGCTTTCTTT. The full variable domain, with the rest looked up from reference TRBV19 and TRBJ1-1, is DGGITQSPKYLFRKEGQNVTLSCEQNLNHDAMYWYRQDPGQGLRLIYYSQIVNDFQKGDIAEGYSVSREKKESFPLTVTSAQKNPTAFYLCASTLLRGREAFFGQGTRLTVV.

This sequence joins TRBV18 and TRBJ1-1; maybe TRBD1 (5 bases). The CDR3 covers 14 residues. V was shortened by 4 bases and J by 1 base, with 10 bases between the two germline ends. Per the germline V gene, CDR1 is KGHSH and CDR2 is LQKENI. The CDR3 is CASSQGTENTEAFF. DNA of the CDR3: TGTGCCAGCTCACAAGGGACGGAGAACACTGAAGCTTTCTTT.

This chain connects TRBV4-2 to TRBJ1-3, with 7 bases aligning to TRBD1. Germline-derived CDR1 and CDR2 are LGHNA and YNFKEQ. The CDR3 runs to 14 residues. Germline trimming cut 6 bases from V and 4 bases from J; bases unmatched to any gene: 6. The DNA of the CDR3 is TGTGCCAGCAGACCAACAGGGGTCGGAAACACCATATATTTT. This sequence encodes CASRPTGVGNTIYF.

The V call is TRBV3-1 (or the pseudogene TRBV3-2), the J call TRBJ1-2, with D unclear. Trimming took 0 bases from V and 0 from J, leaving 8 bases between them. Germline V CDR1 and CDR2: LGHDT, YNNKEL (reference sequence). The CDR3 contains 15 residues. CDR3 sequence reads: CASSQESMANYGYTF. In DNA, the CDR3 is TGTGCCAGCAGCCAAGAGAGTATGGCTAACTATGGCTACACCTTC.

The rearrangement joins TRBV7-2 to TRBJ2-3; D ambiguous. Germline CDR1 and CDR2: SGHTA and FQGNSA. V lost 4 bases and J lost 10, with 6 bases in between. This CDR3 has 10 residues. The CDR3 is CASSSHPQYF. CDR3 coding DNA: TGTGCCAGCAGCTCCCATCCGCAGTATTTT.

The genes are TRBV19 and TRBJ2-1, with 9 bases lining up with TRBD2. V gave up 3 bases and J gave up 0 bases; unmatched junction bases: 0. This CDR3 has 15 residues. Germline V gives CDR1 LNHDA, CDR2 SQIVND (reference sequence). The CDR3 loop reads CASSISGGSYNEQFF. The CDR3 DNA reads TGTGCCAGTAGTATTAGCGGGGGCTCCTACAATGAGCAGTTCTTC.

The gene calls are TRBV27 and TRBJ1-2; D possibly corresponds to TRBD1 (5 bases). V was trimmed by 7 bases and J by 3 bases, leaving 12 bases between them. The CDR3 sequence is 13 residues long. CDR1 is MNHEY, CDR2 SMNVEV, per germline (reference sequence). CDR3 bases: TGTGCCAGCACGGGAGGGGCCGACTATGGCTACACCTTC. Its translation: CASTGGADYGYTF.

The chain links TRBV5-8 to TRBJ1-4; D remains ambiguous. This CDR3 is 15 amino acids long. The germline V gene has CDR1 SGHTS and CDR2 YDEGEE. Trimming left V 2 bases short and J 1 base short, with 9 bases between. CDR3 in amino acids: CASSFGVGTNEKLFF. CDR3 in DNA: TGTGCCAGCAGCTTCGGGGTGGGAACTAATGAAAAACTGTTTTTT.

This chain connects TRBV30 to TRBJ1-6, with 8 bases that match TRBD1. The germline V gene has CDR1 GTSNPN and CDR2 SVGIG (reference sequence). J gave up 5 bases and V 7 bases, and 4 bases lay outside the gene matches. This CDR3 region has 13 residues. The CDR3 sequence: CASQQGDNSPLHF. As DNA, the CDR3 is TGTGCCTCTCAACAGGGGGATAATTCACCCCTCCACTTT.

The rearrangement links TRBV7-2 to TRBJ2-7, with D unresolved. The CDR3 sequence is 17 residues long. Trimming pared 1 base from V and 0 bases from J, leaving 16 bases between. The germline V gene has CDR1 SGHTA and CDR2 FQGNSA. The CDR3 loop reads CASSLGATQLHSYEQYF. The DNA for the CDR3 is TGTGCCAGCAGCTTAGGCGCCACCCAGCTCCACTCCTACGAGCAGTACTTC.

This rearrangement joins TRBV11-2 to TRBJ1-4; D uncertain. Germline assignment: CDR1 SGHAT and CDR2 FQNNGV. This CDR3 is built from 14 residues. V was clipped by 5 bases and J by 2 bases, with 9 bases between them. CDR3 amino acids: CASSHAGTNEKLFF. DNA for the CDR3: TGTGCCAGCAGCCATGCCGGGACTAATGAAAAACTGTTTTTT.

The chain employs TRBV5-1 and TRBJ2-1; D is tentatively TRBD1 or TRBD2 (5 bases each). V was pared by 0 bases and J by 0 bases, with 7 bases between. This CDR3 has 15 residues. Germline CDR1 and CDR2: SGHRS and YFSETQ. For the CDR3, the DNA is TGCGCCAGCAGCTTGGGGGACCCCTCCTACAATGAGCAGTTCTTC. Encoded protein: CASSLGDPSYNEQFF.

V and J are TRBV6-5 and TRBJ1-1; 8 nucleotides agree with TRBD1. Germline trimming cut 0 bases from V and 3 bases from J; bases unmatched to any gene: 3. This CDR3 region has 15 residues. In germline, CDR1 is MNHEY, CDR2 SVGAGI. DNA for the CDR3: TGTGCCAGCAGTTACTCAATGACAGGGGACACTGAAGCTTTCTTT. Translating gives CASSYSMTGDTEAFF.

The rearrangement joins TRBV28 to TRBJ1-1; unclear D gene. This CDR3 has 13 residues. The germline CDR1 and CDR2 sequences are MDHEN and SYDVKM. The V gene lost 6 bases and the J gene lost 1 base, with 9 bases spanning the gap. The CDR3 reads CASRVNRNTEAFF. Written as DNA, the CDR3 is TGTGCCAGCAGAGTTAACCGGAACACTGAAGCTTTCTTT.

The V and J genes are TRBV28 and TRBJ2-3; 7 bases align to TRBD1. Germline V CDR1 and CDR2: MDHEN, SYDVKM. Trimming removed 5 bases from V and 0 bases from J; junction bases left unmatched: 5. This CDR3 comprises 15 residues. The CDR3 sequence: CASSKLTGSTDTQYF. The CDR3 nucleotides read TGTGCCAGCAGTAAGCTGACAGGGAGCACAGATACGCAGTATTTT.

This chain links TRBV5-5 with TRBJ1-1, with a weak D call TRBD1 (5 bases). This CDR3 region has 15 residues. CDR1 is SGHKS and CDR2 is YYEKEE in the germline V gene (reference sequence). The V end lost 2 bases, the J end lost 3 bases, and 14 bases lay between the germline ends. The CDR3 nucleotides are TGTGCCAGCAGCTTTCAGGGATCCCAGGACACTGAAGCTTTCTTT. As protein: CASSFQGSQDTEAFF.

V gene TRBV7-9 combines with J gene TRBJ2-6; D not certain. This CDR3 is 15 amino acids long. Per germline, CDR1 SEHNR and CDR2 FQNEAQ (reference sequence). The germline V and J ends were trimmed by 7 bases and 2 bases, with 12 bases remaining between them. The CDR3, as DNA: TGTGCCAGCACGCGCTACGGTACTGGGGCCAACGTCCTGACTTTC. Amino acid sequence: CASTRYGTGANVLTF.

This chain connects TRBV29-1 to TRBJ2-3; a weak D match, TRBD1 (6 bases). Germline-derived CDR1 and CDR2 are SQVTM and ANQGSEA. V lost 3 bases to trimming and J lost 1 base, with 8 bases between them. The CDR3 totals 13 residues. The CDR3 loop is CSVDRGGTDTQYF. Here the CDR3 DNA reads TGCAGCGTTGACAGGGGTGGCACAGATACGCAGTATTTT.